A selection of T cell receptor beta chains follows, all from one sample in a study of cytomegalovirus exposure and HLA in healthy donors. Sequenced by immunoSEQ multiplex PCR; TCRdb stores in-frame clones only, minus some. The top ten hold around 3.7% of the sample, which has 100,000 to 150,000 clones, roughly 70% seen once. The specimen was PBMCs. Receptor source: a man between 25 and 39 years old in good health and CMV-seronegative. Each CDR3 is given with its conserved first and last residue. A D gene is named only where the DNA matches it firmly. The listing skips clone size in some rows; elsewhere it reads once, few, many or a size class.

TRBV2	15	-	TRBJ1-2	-	TGTGCCAGCAGTGAGGAACGGGATAGTTTGTGGGGCTACACCTTC	CASSEERDSLWGYTF
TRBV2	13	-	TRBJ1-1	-	TGTGCCAGCACTGGGCAGGGTGGGACTGAAGCTTTCTTT	CASTGQGGTEAFF
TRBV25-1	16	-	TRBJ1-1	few	TGTGCCAGCAGTGAAAAAATAGGGGGTAGAGTCACTGAAGCTTTCTTT	CASSEKIGGRVTEAFF
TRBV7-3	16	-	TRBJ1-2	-	TGTTCCAGCAGCTACTCCAGACAAGCCTCCAACTATGGCTACACCTTC	CSSSYSRQASNYGYTF
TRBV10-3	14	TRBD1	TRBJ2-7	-	TGTGCCATCAGGGGGGACAGGGGGCTAGAAGAGCAGTACTTC	CAIRGDRGLEEQYF
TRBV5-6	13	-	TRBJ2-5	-	TGTGCCAGCAGCTTGGCCTATGAAGAGACCCAGTACTTC	CASSLAYEETQYF
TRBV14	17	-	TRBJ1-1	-	TGTGCCAGCAGCCAAGGACTAGGCGGGATACCGAACACTGAAGCTTTCTTT	CASSQGLGGIPNTEAFF
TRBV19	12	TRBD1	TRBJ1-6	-	TGTGCCACGGGACAGGGTAATTCACCCCTCCACTTT	CATGQGNSPLHF
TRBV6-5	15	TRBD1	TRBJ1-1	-	TGTGCCAGCAGTACACCGACAGGGGACTACACTGAAGCTTTCTTT	CASSTPTGDYTEAFF
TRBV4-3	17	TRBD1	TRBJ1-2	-	TGCGCCAGCAGCCAAGAAAGAGGGACAGGGGCGATCTATGGCTACACCTTC	CASSQERGTGAIYGYTF